The sequence of this T cell receptor beta chain was determined in a study of T-cell reconstitution after alpha-beta-depleted transplantation in children (dated by TCRdb to about 2016). With respect to the entire study: Using TCR repertoire profiling, the study quantitatively followed how T-cell immune reconstitution unfolded in children after TCRalphabeta/CD19-depleted allogeneic hematopoietic cell transplantation.

This specimen's time point label, interpreted: day 60 (about 2 months) after transplantation. This specimen's treatment or condition label, per the study, means: allogeneic hematopoietic cell transplantation with graft depleted of TCRalphabeta T cells and CD19 B cells. Transplant recipients were children who received TCRalphabeta/CD19-depleted allogeneic hematopoietic cell grafts. What the authors observed across the whole study: In some patients, the high TCRbeta diversity seen at day 60 was put down to recipient T cells and intrathymic progenitors that had survived conditioning. The apparently early recovery of alphabetaT-cell counts about two months after transplant reportedly depended on only several hundred rapidly expanded clones that came from non-depleted graft cells. Over subsequent months, a decline in hyperexpanded clone frequencies was noted, and after one year, T-cell counts and TCRbeta diversity were mostly ascribed to newly produced T cells.

The CDR3, cysteine through phenylalanine, is 17 amino acids long. The DNA shown is the 51-base CDR3, in frame from base 1. Trimming takes 4 bases off V and 2 bases off J; junction bases not matched to a gene: 14. From a lookup of the germline V gene, CDR1 and CDR2 are SGHRS and YFSETQ. This clonotype was recorded many times. This receptor's antigen is unknown. Qualities for individual bases were not recorded, and no much larger clone is one base off. Receptor amplification or capture employed PCR. Sequenced on an Illumina HiSeq 2500. To normalize quantification of the TCRbeta repertoire, the TCR libraries were built with molecular barcoding that relied on unique molecular identifiers. The raw public reads went through TCRdb reprocessing: fastp at Q25, MiXCR clone calling, in-frame beta chains kept. Each entry is one CDR3 protein sequence, shown with its most common DNA and genes. Across this sample there are over 25,000 distinct CDR3 sequences, with about a sixth seen only once. The ten biggest clones cover around 38% of the sample.

Sample: PBMCs, mostly from graft donor cells, taken 60 days after TCRalphabeta/CD19-depleted stem cell transplant. Recombination connected TRBV5-1 to TRBJ2-5; 7 middle bases align to TRBD1. The origin of this receptor is a male patient aged 2-10 years who had a stem cell transplant for acute lymphoblastic leukemia, so the T cells may come from the graft donor. The bases read TGCGCCAGCAGCGGAGGACAGGCCGGGCCGGGGCAAGAGACCCAGTACTTC. Translated, this gives CASSGGQAGPGQETQYF. Reference TRBV5-1 and TRBJ2-5 genes cover what lies past the CDR3, so the full variable domain is KAGVTQTPRYLIKTRGQQVTLSCSPISGHRSVSWYQQTPGQGLQFLFEYFSETQRNKGNFPGRFSGRQFSNSRSEMNVSTLELGDSALYLCASSGGQAGPGQETQYFGPGTRLLVL.